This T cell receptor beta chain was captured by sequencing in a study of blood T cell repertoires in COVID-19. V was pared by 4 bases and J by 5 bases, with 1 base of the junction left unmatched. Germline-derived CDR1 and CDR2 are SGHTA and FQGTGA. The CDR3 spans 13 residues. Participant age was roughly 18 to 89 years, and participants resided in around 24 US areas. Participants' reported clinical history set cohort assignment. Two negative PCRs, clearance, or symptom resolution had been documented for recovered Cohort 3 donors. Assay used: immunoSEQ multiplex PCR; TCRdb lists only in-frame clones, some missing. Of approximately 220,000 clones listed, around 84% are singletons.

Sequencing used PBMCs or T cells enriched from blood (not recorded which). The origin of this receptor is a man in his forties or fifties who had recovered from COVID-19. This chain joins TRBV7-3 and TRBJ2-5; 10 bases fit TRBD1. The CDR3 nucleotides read TGTGCCAGCAGCTCGGGACAGGGGGAGACCCAGTACTTC. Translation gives CASSSGQGETQYF.